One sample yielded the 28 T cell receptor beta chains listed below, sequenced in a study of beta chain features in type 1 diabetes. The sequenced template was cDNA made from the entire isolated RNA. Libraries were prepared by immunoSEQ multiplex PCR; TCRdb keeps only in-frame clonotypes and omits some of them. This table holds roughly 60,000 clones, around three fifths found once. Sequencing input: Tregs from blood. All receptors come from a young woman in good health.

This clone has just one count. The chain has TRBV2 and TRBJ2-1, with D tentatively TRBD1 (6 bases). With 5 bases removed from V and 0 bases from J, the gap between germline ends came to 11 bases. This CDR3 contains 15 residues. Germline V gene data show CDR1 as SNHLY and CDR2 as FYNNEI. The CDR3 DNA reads TGTGCCAGCAGTCGGGACACCAGCTCCTACAATGAGCAGTTCTTC. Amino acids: CASSRDTSSYNEQFF.

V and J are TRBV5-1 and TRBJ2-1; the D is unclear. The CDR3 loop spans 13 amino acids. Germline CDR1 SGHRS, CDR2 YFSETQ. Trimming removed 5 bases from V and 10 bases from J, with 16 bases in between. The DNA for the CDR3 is TGCGCCAGCAGTTCCATCGCTACCCTCGAGCAGTTCTTC. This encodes CASSSIATLEQFF.

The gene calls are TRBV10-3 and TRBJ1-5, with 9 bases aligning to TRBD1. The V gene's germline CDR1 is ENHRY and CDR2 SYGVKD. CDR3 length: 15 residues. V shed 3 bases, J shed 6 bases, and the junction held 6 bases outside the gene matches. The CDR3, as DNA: TGTGCCATCAGTGACCCAGGACAGGGGACTCAGCCCCAGCATTTT. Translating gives CAISDPGQGTQPQHF.

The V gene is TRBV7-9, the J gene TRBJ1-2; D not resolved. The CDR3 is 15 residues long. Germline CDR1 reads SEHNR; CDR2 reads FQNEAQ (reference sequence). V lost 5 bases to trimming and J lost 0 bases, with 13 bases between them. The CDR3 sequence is CASSPTTLSNYGYTF. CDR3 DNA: TGTGCCAGCAGCCCGACGACACTGTCTAACTATGGCTACACCTTC.

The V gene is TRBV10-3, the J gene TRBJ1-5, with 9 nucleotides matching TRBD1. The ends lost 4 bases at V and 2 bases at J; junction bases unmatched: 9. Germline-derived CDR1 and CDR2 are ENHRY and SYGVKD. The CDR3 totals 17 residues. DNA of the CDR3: TGTGCCATCAGTGCATATAATAGGGACAGGGGCAATCAGCCCCAGCATTTT. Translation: CAISAYNRDRGNQPQHF.

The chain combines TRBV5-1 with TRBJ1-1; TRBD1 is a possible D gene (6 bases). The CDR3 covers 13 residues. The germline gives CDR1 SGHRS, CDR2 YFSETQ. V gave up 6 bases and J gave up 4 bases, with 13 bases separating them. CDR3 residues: CASTRRGGTEAFF. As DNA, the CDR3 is TGCGCCAGCACCCGACGAGGGGGCACTGAAGCTTTCTTT.

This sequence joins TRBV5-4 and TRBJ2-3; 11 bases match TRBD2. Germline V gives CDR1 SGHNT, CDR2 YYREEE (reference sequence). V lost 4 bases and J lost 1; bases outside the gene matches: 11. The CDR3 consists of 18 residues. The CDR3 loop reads CASSPGASGRSRTDTQYF. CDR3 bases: TGTGCCAGCAGCCCGGGGGCTAGCGGGAGGTCCCGCACAGATACGCAGTATTTT. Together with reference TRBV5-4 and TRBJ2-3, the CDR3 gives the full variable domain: ETGVTQSPTHLIKTRGQQVTLRCSSQSGHNTVSWYQQALGQGPQFIFQYYREEENGRGNFPPRFSGLQFPNYSSELNVNALELDDSALYLCASSPGASGRSRTDTQYFGPGTRLTVL.

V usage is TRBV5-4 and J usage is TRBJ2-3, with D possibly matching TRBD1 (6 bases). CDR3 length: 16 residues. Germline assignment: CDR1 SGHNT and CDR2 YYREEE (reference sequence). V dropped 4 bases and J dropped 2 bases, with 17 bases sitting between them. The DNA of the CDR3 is TGTGCCAGCAGCACAGGCTTGGGGACATCCACAGATACGCAGTATTTT. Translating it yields CASSTGLGTSTDTQYF. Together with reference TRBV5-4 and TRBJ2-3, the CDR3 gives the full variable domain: ETGVTQSPTHLIKTRGQQVTLRCSSQSGHNTVSWYQQALGQGPQFIFQYYREEENGRGNFPPRFSGLQFPNYSSELNVNALELDDSALYLCASSTGLGTSTDTQYFGPGTRLTVL.

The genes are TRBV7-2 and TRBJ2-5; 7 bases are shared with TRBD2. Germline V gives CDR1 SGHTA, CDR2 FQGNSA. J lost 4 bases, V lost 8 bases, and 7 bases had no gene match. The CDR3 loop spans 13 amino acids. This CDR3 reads CASGGGFRETQYF. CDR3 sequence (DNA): TGTGCCAGCGGCGGGGGTTTTCGAGAGACCCAGTACTTC.

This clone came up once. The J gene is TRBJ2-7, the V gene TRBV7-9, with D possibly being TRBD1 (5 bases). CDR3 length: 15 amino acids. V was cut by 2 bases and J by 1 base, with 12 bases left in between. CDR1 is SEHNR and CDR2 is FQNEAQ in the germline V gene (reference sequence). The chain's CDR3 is CASSLSIPGSYEQYF. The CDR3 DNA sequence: TGTGCCAGCAGCTTATCAATCCCAGGGTCCTACGAGCAGTACTTC. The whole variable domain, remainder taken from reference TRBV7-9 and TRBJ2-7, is DTGVSQNPRHKITKRGQNVTFRCDPISEHNRLYWYRQTLGQGPEFLTYFQNEAQLEKSRLLSDRFSAERPKGSFSTLEIQRTEQGDSAMYLCASSLSIPGSYEQYFGPGTRLTVT.

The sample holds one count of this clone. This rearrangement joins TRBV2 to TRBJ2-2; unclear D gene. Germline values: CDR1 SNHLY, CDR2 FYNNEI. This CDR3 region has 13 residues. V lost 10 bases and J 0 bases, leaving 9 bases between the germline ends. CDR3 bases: TGTGCCAACGCCCGCGCGAACACCGGGGAGCTGTTTTTT. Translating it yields CANARANTGELFF.

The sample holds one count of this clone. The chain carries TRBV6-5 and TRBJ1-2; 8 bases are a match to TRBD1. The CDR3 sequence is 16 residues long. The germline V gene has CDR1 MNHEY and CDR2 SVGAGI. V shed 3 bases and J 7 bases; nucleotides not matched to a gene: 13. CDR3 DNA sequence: TGTGCCAGCAGTTATTCGGACAGGGCGGACCTTGGTGGCTACACCTTC. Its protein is CASSYSDRADLGGYTF.

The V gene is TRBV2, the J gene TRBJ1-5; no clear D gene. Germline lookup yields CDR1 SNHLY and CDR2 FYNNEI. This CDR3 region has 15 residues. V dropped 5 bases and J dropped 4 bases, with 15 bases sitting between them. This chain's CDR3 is CASSKAALANQPQHF. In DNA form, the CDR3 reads TGTGCCAGCAGTAAGGCGGCTCTCGCGAATCAGCCCCAGCATTTT.

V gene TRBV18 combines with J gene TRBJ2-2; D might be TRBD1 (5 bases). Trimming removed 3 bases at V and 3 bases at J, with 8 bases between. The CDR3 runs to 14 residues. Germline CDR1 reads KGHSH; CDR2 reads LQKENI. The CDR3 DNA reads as TGTGCCAGCTCACCTCCAGGGTACACCGGGGAGCTGTTTTTT. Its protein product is CASSPPGYTGELFF.

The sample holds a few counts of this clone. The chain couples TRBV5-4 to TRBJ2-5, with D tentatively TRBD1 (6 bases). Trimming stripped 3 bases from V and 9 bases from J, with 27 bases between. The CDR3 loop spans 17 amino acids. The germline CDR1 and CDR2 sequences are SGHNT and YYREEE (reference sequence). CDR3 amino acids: CASSSPQGRGVIRPQYF. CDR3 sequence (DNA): TGTGCCAGCAGCTCCCCTCAGGGGCGAGGGGTAATTCGTCCCCAGTACTTC. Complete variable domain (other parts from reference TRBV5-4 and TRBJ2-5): ETGVTQSPTHLIKTRGQQVTLRCSSQSGHNTVSWYQQALGQGPQFIFQYYREEENGRGNFPPRFSGLQFPNYSSELNVNALELDDSALYLCASSSPQGRGVIRPQYFGPGTRLLVL.

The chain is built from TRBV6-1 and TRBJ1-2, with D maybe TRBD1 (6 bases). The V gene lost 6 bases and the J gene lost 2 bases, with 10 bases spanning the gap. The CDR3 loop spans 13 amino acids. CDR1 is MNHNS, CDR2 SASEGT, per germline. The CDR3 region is CASRKDRNYGYTF. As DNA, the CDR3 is TGTGCCAGCAGGAAGGACAGAAACTATGGCTACACCTTC.

In DNA form, the CDR3 reads TGTGCCAGCAGTTCGGCCGGGACAGGTTACTACGAGCAGTACTTC. Its protein product is CASSSAGTGYYEQYF. V usage is TRBV28 and J usage is TRBJ2-7; 8 bases are shared with TRBD1. The germline gives CDR1 MDHEN, CDR2 SYDVKM. The CDR3 sequence is 15 residues long. Trimming took 4 bases from V and 3 from J; bases not matched to a gene: 8.

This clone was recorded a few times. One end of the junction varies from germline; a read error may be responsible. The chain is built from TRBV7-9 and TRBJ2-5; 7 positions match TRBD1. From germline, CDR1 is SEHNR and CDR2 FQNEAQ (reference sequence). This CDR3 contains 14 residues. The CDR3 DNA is TGCGCCAGCAGCCAAGACGCACAGGGGAGCACCCAGTACTTC. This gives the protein CASSQDAQGSTQYF.

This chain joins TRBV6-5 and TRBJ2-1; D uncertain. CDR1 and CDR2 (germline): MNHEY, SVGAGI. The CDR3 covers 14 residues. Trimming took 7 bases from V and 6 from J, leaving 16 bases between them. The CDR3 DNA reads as TGTGCCAGCAAGGTTAGCTTAATCGTCAATGAGCAGTTCTTC. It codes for CASKVSLIVNEQFF.

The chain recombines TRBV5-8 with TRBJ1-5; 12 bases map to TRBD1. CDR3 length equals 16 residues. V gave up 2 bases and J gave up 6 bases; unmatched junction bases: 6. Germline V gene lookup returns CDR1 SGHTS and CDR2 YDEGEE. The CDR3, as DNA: TGTGCCAGCAGCTTTAAACCGGGACAGGGGGCTCAGCCCCAGCATTTT. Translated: CASSFKPGQGAQPQHF.

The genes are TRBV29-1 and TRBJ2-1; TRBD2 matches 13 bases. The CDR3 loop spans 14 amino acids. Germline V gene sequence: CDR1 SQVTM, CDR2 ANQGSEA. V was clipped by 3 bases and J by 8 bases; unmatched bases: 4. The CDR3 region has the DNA TGCAGCGTTGAGGGGACTAGCGGGATCTATGAGCAGTTCTTC. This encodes CSVEGTSGIYEQFF.

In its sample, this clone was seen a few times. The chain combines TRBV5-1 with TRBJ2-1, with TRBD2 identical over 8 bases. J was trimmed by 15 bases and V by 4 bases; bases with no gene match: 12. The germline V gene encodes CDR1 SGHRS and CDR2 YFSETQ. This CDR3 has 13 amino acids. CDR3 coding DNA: TGCGCCAGCAGCGCATCCCAAGGACTAGCTCTGTTCTTC. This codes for CASSASQGLALFF.

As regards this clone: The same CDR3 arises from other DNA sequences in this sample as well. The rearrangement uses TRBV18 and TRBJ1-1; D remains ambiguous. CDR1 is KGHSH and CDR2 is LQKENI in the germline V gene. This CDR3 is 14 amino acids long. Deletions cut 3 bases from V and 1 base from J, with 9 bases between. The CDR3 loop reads CASSPREGNTEAFF. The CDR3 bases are TGTGCCAGCTCACCTCGAGAGGGGAACACTGAAGCTTTCTTT.

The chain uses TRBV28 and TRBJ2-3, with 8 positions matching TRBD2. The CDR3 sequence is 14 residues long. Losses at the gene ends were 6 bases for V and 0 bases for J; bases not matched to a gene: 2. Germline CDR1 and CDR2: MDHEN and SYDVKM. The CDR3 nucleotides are TGTGCCAGCAGCCGGGGGGGGAGCACAGATACGCAGTATTTT. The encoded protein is CASSRGGSTDTQYF.

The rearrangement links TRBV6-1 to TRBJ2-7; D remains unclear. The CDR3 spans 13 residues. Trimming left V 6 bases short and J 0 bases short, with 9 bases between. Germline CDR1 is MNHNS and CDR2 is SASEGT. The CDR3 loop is CASRSTRSYEQYF. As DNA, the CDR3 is TGTGCCAGCAGAAGTACTCGCTCCTACGAGCAGTACTTC.

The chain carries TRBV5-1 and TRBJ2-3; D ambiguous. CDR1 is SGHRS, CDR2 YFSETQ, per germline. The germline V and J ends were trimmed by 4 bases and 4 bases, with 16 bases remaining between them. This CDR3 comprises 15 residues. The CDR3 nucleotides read TGCGCCAGCAGCCCGGCTTTGATCCGGGCAGATACGCAGTATTTT. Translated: CASSPALIRADTQYF.

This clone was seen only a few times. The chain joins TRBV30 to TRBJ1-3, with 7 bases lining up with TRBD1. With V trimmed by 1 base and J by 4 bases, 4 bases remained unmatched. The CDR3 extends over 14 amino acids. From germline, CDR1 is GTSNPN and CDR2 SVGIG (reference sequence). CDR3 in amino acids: CAWSEGTAGNTIYF. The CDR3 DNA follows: TGTGCCTGGAGTGAGGGGACAGCCGGAAACACCATATATTTT.

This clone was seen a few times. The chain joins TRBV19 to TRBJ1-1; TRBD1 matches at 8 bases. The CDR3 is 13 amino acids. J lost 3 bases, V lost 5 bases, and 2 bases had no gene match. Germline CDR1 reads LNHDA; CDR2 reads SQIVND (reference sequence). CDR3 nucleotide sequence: TGTGCCAGTAGTGCCAGGGGGCACACTGAAGCTTTCTTT. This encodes CASSARGHTEAFF. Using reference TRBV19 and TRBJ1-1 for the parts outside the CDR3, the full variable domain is DGGITQSPKYLFRKEGQNVTLSCEQNLNHDAMYWYRQDPGQGLRLIYYSQIVNDFQKGDIAEGYSVSREKKESFPLTVTSAQKNPTAFYLCASSARGHTEAFFGQGTRLTVV.